Listed below are T cell receptor beta chains from one sample, sequenced in a study of T cell responses to AZD1222 COVID-19 vaccine. Data came from immunoSEQ multiplex PCR; TCRdb stores just in-frame clones and leaves some out. Found here are about 110,000 clones, roughly nine tenths of them singletons; the top ten hold approximately 3%. The sequencing used peripheral blood, collected on day 0 of MenACWY control vaccination. The receptors shown here come from an adult in good health. CDR3s include the opening cysteine and the closing phenylalanine or tryptophan. The order of the fields is CDR3 DNA, CDR3 protein, V gene, clone size, J gene, D gene. The D gene is left open where the match is weak. Size tells how often a clone was seen (once, few, many) or the class of an expanded clone, and some rows leave it out.

DNA: TGTGCCAGCAGTGGGGGTCCCTGGGGGGCTTTCTTT
CDR3: CASSGGPWGAFF
V: TRBV12-3/TRBV12-4
size: -
J: TRBJ1-1
D: -

DNA: TGTGCCAGCAGTGTTGAGCGGGGGAGGACCCAGTACTTC
CDR3: CASSVERGRTQYF
V: TRBV11-1
size: -
J: TRBJ2-5
D: TRBD2

DNA: TGCGCCAGCAGTACCCGGGACGGCCTGTTGCCCCAGCATTTT
CDR3: CASSTRDGLLPQHF
V: TRBV10-2
size: -
J: TRBJ1-5
D: -

DNA: TGTGCCAGCAGTGACAGGGCCTCGAACACCATATATTTT
CDR3: CASSDRASNTIYF
V: TRBV2
size: -
J: TRBJ1-3
D: -

DNA: TGTGCCAGCAGCAACCGCCGGGACAGGGCATACAATGAGCAGTTCTTC
CDR3: CASSNRRDRAYNEQFF
V: TRBV21-1
size: -
J: TRBJ2-1
D: -

DNA: TGCAGTGCTAGTCACCGGGGGGGCGTCTACAATGAGCAGTTCTTC
CDR3: CSASHRGGVYNEQFF
V: TRBV20-1
size: -
J: TRBJ2-1
D: TRBD2

DNA: TGTGCCAGCAGCTCAAGCCGGGACAGGGGTGGCCAAGAGACCCAGTACTTC
CDR3: CASSSSRDRGGQETQYF
V: TRBV11-2
size: once
J: TRBJ2-5
D: TRBD1

DNA: TGTGCCAGCAATCTTCAAAAACAGGGGGAGGTTTATAGCAATCAGCCCCAGCATTTT
CDR3: CASNLQKQGEVYSNQPQHF
V: TRBV27
size: -
J: TRBJ1-5
D: TRBD1

DNA: TGTGCCAGCAGTTTCTTCGGACGGGGGAATGGCTACACCTTC
CDR3: CASSFFGRGNGYTF
V: TRBV27
size: -
J: TRBJ1-2
D: -

DNA: TGTGCCAGCAGCACCGGACAGGGGAGCTCTGGAAACACCATATATTTT
CDR3: CASSTGQGSSGNTIYF
V: TRBV9
size: -
J: TRBJ1-3
D: TRBD1

DNA: TGTGCCTGGAGTGACCGAAGTGGCCTGACAGGGGCTAACTATGGCTACACCTTC
CDR3: CAWSDRSGLTGANYGYTF
V: TRBV30
size: -
J: TRBJ1-2
D: TRBD1

DNA: TGTGCCAGTAGTAATGGAGGCTATGGCTACACCTTC
CDR3: CASSNGGYGYTF
V: TRBV19
size: -
J: TRBJ1-2
D: -

DNA: TGTGCCAGCAGTATTGGACGCCGGGCCGACTTCTATGGCTACACCTTC
CDR3: CASSIGRRADFYGYTF
V: TRBV25-1
size: few
J: TRBJ1-2
D: -

DNA: TGTGCCAGCAGGTACAGACTTAGCAATCAGCCCCAGCATTTT
CDR3: CASRYRLSNQPQHF
V: TRBV28
size: -
J: TRBJ1-5
D: -

DNA: TGTGCCAGCAGTTCGGTCGGGGGACAGGGAATCTTGTACTACGAGCAGTACTTC
CDR3: CASSSVGGQGILYYEQYF
V: TRBV27
size: -
J: TRBJ2-7
D: TRBD1

DNA: TGTGCCATCAGTGAGAGGGTCACCTACGAGCAGTACTTC
CDR3: CAISERVTYEQYF
V: TRBV10-3
size: once
J: TRBJ2-7
D: -

DNA: TGTGCTAGTGGTTTGGTGGGAGCGGAGCAGTTCTTC
CDR3: CASGLVGAEQFF
V: TRBV12-5
size: -
J: TRBJ2-1
D: -

DNA: TGCGCCAGCAGCTTGGCATTAGGGCAAGGCGAGCAGTACTTC
CDR3: CASSLALGQGEQYF
V: TRBV5-1
size: -
J: TRBJ2-7
D: -

DNA: TGTGCCAGCTCTCGACGCACAGATACGCAGTATTTT
CDR3: CASSRRTDTQYF
V: TRBV18
size: -
J: TRBJ2-3
D: -

DNA: TGTGCCAGCAGCTTCGGGACAGGGGGCTTCTACGAGCAGTACTTC
CDR3: CASSFGTGGFYEQYF
V: TRBV11-2
size: many
J: TRBJ2-7
D: TRBD1

DNA: TGTGCCAGCAGCTTAGAGGGGACGGAGACCTACGAGCAGTACTTC
CDR3: CASSLEGTETYEQYF
V: TRBV11-2
size: -
J: TRBJ2-7
D: -

DNA: TGCGCCAGCAGCGATAATAACAGGGTTGAAGCTTTCTTT
CDR3: CASSDNNRVEAFF
V: TRBV5-1
size: once
J: TRBJ1-1
D: -

DNA: TGTGCCAGCAGTGAACGATCGCCCCATATGGGCTCTGAAGCTTTCTTT
CDR3: CASSERSPHMGSEAFF
V: TRBV2
size: -
J: TRBJ1-1
D: -

DNA: TGTGCCAGCAGAGGCGGGGGGCTAAACAATGAGCAGTTCTTC
CDR3: CASRGGGLNNEQFF
V: TRBV3-1/TRBV3-2
size: -
J: TRBJ2-1
D: TRBD2

DNA: TGTGCCAGCAGTTCCGGACACCTGTCCTCCTACGAGCAGTACTTC
CDR3: CASSSGHLSSYEQYF
V: TRBV6-5
size: -
J: TRBJ2-7
D: -

DNA: TGTGCCAGCAGTACGGACAGGGGGAACGAGCAGTACTTC
CDR3: CASSTDRGNEQYF
V: TRBV6-5
size: -
J: TRBJ2-7
D: TRBD1

DNA: TGCAGTGTCCGTGCCCTCTACGAGCAGTACTTC
CDR3: CSVRALYEQYF
V: TRBV20-1
size: -
J: TRBJ2-7
D: -

DNA: TGTGCCAGCAGCCAAAGGACAGCCTCACCCCTCCACTTT
CDR3: CASSQRTASPLHF
V: TRBV7-8
size: -
J: TRBJ1-6
D: -

DNA: TGCGCCAGCAGCTCCCAGGGGTCAGATACGCAGTATTTT
CDR3: CASSSQGSDTQYF
V: TRBV5-1
size: once
J: TRBJ2-3
D: -

DNA: TGCGCCAGCAGCCCTCTCGGGGGACAGGTACCGGCAGATACGCAGTATTTT
CDR3: CASSPLGGQVPADTQYF
V: TRBV5-1
size: -
J: TRBJ2-3
D: TRBD1

DNA: TGTGCCAGCAGTTTAGGGGGGACAGCAACTACCTTGGGTGAAGCTTTCTTT
CDR3: CASSLGGTATTLGEAFF
V: TRBV27
size: -
J: TRBJ1-1
D: TRBD1

DNA: TGTGCCAGCAGCCTGGGACGACAGGGGCTGGGTGAGCAGTACTTC
CDR3: CASSLGRQGLGEQYF
V: TRBV11-3
size: -
J: TRBJ2-7
D: TRBD1

DNA: TGTGCCAGCCGCCCTGGTGGCGGAGAGACCCAGTACTTC
CDR3: CASRPGGGETQYF
V: TRBV11-1
size: -
J: TRBJ2-5
D: -

DNA: TGTGCCAGTAGGGGGTCGAACACCGGGGAGCTGTTTTTT
CDR3: CASRGSNTGELFF
V: TRBV19
size: -
J: TRBJ2-2
D: -

DNA: TGTGCCAGCAGCGGCTTCCTGAGCGGGGGGGCGAATGAGCAGTTCTTC
CDR3: CASSGFLSGGANEQFF
V: TRBV9
size: once
J: TRBJ2-1
D: TRBD2

DNA: TGTGCCAGCAGCACCTCGACAGGGGGAACCCCCGATACGCAGTATTTT
CDR3: CASSTSTGGTPDTQYF
V: TRBV13
size: -
J: TRBJ2-3
D: TRBD1

DNA: TGTGCCTGGAGTACACCAGGGGGCTTCTATGGCTACACCTTC
CDR3: CAWSTPGGFYGYTF
V: TRBV30
size: -
J: TRBJ1-2
D: TRBD1

DNA: TGTGCCAGCAGCTTTATAGCGGCGACAGGGAGGTACACCTTC
CDR3: CASSFIAATGRYTF
V: TRBV7-9
size: -
J: TRBJ1-2
D: TRBD1

DNA: TGTGCCAGCAGCTTCCCGGGACAGGGGGACTATGGCTACACCTTC
CDR3: CASSFPGQGDYGYTF
V: TRBV7-9
size: -
J: TRBJ1-2
D: TRBD1

DNA: TGTGCCAGCAGAAAAGACAGGGAAGGAAATCAGCCCCAGCATTTT
CDR3: CASRKDREGNQPQHF
V: TRBV28
size: once
J: TRBJ1-5
D: TRBD1

DNA: TGTGCCAGCAGCCACGGACTAGGGGTGGGGGAGCTGTTTTTT
CDR3: CASSHGLGVGELFF
V: TRBV4-2
size: -
J: TRBJ2-2
D: TRBD2

DNA: TGCAGCGTTGAGGTAACTGACTACGAGCAGTACTTC
CDR3: CSVEVTDYEQYF
V: TRBV29-1
size: -
J: TRBJ2-7
D: -

DNA: TGTGCCAGCAGCTTATCTAGCGGGGGCCTCTCCTACGAGCAGTACTTC
CDR3: CASSLSSGGLSYEQYF
V: TRBV5-4
size: -
J: TRBJ2-7
D: TRBD2

DNA: TGCGCCAGCAGCTTGGTGGGCGCAAACCAAGAGACCCAGTACTTC
CDR3: CASSLVGANQETQYF
V: TRBV5-1
size: once
J: TRBJ2-5
D: -

DNA: TGTGCCAGCAGCTCAGCCGTCCAATCAACTAATGAAAAACTGTTTTTT
CDR3: CASSSAVQSTNEKLFF
V: TRBV7-9
size: -
J: TRBJ1-4
D: -

DNA: TGCGCCAGCAGCTGGGACGGAGCTAACTATGGCTACACCTTC
CDR3: CASSWDGANYGYTF
V: TRBV5-1
size: -
J: TRBJ1-2
D: -

DNA: TGTGCCAGCAGCTTCGCGGATAGCACAGATACGCAGTATTTT
CDR3: CASSFADSTDTQYF
V: TRBV5-4
size: -
J: TRBJ2-3
D: -

DNA: TGTGCCAGCAGCTGGCAAAAAGGGGATAATCAGCCCCAGCATTTT
CDR3: CASSWQKGDNQPQHF
V: TRBV7-2
size: -
J: TRBJ1-5
D: -

DNA: TGTGCCAGCAGTTACGGCCCATACAATGAGCAGTTCTTC
CDR3: CASSYGPYNEQFF
V: TRBV6-5
size: -
J: TRBJ2-1
D: -

DNA: TGTGCCTGGGGAGGGGTGACTAATGAAAAACTGTTTTTT
CDR3: CAWGGVTNEKLFF
V: TRBV30
size: -
J: TRBJ1-4
D: -

DNA: TGTGCCAGCAGCCCAGGAGGAGATACGCAGTATTTT
CDR3: CASSPGGDTQYF
V: TRBV7-3
size: -
J: TRBJ2-3
D: -

DNA: TGTGCCAGCAGCCTATTACAGGGGGGGAACAATGAGCAGTTCTTC
CDR3: CASSLLQGGNNEQFF
V: TRBV4-2
size: once
J: TRBJ2-1
D: -

DNA: TGTGCCAGCAGTGAGGGTCCCCGACCTTACGAGCAGTACTTC
CDR3: CASSEGPRPYEQYF
V: TRBV6-1
size: few
J: TRBJ2-7
D: -

DNA: TGTGCCAGCAGCTTAGATATTCTTGACGGAGTCGATAACTATGGCTACACCTTC
CDR3: CASSLDILDGVDNYGYTF
V: TRBV7-9
size: -
J: TRBJ1-2
D: -

DNA: TGCGCCAGCGGACCAGGACAGGGTACAGATACGCAGTATTTT
CDR3: CASGPGQGTDTQYF
V: TRBV10-2
size: -
J: TRBJ2-3
D: TRBD1

DNA: TGTGCCAGCAGCTCGACGCATGGGCCCGGGGAGCTGTTTTTT
CDR3: CASSSTHGPGELFF
V: TRBV7-2
size: -
J: TRBJ2-2
D: -

DNA: TGTGCCAGCAGTATGGGGGGCAAAAAACTGTTTTTT
CDR3: CASSMGGKKLFF
V: TRBV6-2/TRBV6-3
size: -
J: TRBJ1-4
D: -